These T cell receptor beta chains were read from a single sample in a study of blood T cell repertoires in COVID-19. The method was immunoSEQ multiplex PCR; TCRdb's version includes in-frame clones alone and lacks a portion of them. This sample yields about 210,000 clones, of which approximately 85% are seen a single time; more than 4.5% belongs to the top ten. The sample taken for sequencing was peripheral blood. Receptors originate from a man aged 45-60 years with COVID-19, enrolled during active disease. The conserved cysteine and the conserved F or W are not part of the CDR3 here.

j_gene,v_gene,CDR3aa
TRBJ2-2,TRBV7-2,ASSLVWEDGELF
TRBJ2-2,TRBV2,ASRGRQVDTGELF
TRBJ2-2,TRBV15,ATSRGGGSNTGELF
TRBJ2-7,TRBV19,ASSIDYPNEQY
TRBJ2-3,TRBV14,ASSQVGGAGKDTQY
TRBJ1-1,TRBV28,ASSLISLTVVSSEAF
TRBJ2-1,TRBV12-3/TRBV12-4,ASSSREGNEQF
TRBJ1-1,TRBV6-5,ASSSPEQGAF
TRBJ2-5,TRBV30,AWRDSQETQY
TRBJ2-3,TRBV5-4,ASSFRDRGTDTQY
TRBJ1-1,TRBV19,ASNGFSNTEAF
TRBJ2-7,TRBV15,ATSRDPGGGYEQY
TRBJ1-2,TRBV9,ASSVDSVPNYGYT
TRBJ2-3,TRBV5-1,ASSFGSGGSDTQY
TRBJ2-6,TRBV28,ASSSRVLGSGANVLT
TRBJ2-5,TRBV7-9,ASSPRTVQETQY
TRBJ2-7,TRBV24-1,ATSDTGQGYEQY
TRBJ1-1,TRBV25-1,ASSVGTKNTEAF
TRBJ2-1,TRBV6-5,ASSPRGRGAKEQF
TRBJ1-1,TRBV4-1,ASSQDPTQGNLWNTEAF
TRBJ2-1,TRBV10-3,AISAGLAGGQPYNEQF
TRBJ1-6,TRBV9,ASSVARGINSPLH
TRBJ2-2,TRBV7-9,ASSPRMETGELF
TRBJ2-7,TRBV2,ASTISRDYEQY
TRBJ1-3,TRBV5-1,ASSLSTAGNTIY
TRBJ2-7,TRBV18,ASSPQTGGPYEQY
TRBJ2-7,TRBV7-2,ASSLQGKYEQY